A single sample is the source of the 18 T cell receptor beta chains below, sequenced in a study of blood T cell repertoires in COVID-19. Profiling relied on immunoSEQ multiplex PCR, and the TCRdb table lists in-frame clones only, not all of them. Of about 250,000 clones detected, around four fifths appear once; the ten largest clones hold around 6.4%. The sample taken for sequencing was peripheral blood. The receptors come from a woman in her sixties with active or convalescent COVID-19.

The chain joins TRBV5-1 to TRBJ2-1, with D tentatively TRBD1 (5 bases). The CDR3 length is 14 residues. V was cut by 4 bases and J by 6 bases, with 14 bases left in between. The germline gives CDR1 SGHRS, CDR2 YFSETQ. This CDR3 reads CASSPRETPNEQFF. The DNA for the CDR3 is TGCGCCAGCAGCCCCAGGGAAACCCCCAATGAGCAGTTCTTC.

This sequence joins TRBV7-8 and TRBJ1-1; 8 bases fit TRBD1. There are 16 residues in the CDR3. V trimming: 0 bases; J trimming: 4 bases; junction bases outside the gene matches: 7. Per germline, CDR1 SGHVS and CDR2 FQNEAQ. CDR3 residues: CASSLAPSGGFTEAFF. In DNA form, the CDR3 reads TGTGCCAGCAGCTTAGCGCCCTCAGGGGGCTTCACTGAAGCTTTCTTT.

The V gene is TRBV10-3, the J gene TRBJ2-7; tentatively, D is TRBD1 (7 bases). The CDR3 runs to 14 residues. CDR1 and CDR2 from the germline V gene are ENHRY and SYGVKD. Trimming shortened V by 11 bases and J by 2 bases, and 19 bases separated the two germline ends. The CDR3 reads CASSGGQGAYEQYV. DNA of the CDR3: TGTGCCTCCTCCGGGGGCCAGGGGGCCTACGAGCAGTACGTC.

The J gene is TRBJ1-5, the V gene TRBV3-1 (or the pseudogene TRBV3-2); TRBD1 agrees at 11 bases. There are 16 residues in the CDR3. Looked up from germline, CDR1 is LGHDT and CDR2 is YNNKEL (reference sequence). V was pared by 1 base and J by 4 bases, with 3 bases of the junction left unmatched. CDR3 residues: CASSQGGTGGNQPQHF. Written as DNA, the CDR3 is TGTGCCAGCAGCCAAGGAGGGACAGGGGGAAATCAGCCCCAGCATTTT.

The V call is TRBV11-3, the J call TRBJ2-1; 9 bases agree with TRBD1. Losses at the gene ends were 5 bases for V and 7 bases for J; bases not matched to a gene: 9. CDR1 and CDR2 (germline): SGHNT, YENEEA. This CDR3 contains 15 residues. CDR3 bases: TGTGCCAGCAGCCCCGGGACAGGGAGGGTTAATGAGCAGTTCTTC. Protein: CASSPGTGRVNEQFF.

V gene TRBV4-1 combines with J gene TRBJ1-6; TRBD1 is a possible D gene (5 bases). V was cut by 1 base and J by 0 bases, with 13 bases left in between. The germline gives CDR1 MGHRA, CDR2 YSYEKL. The CDR3 is made up of 18 amino acids. The CDR3 reads CASSQAPLGPSYNSPLHF. The CDR3 DNA reads as TGCGCCAGCAGCCAAGCTCCCCTGGGGCCCTCCTATAATTCACCCCTCCACTTT.

This chain connects TRBV5-6 to TRBJ2-5, with 8 bases aligning to TRBD1. CDR1 is SGHDT and CDR2 is YYEEEE in the germline V gene. The V segment lost 0 bases and the J segment 4 bases; nucleotides outside the gene matches: 2. The CDR3 spans 14 residues. In DNA, the CDR3 is TGTGCCAGCAGCTTGGAGACAGGGGCAGAGACCCAGTACTTC. This encodes CASSLETGAETQYF.

This chain uses TRBV7-2 with TRBJ1-5; the D gene is possibly TRBD1 (6 bases). The CDR3 runs 16 residues. The V gene lost 1 base and the J gene lost 3 bases, with 13 bases spanning the gap. CDR1 is SGHTA, CDR2 FQGNSA, per germline. The CDR3 here is CASSLEFRGSNQPQHF. CDR3 DNA sequence: TGTGCCAGCAGCTTAGAGTTTAGGGGGTCCAATCAGCCCCAGCATTTT.

The rearrangement joins TRBV15 to TRBJ2-5; D perhaps matches TRBD2 (5 bases). CDR1 LNHNV and CDR2 YYDKDF come from the germline V gene (reference sequence). There are 14 residues in the CDR3. V shed 1 base and J shed 4 bases, with 10 bases lying between them. CDR3 loop: CATSRVAGIETQYF. The CDR3 DNA reads as TGTGCCACCAGCAGAGTGGCCGGGATAGAGACCCAGTACTTC.

As DNA, the CDR3 is TGTGCCAGCAGCTTAGTAGCGGGCACCAATGAGCAGTTCTTC. Translated: CASSLVAGTNEQFF. The chain couples TRBV5-5 to TRBJ2-1; TRBD2 aligns across 7 bases. In germline, CDR1 is SGHKS, CDR2 YYEKEE (reference sequence). Unmatched junction bases numbered 5, after V lost 2 bases and J lost 6 bases. The CDR3 has 14 residues.

The rearrangement links TRBV7-9 to TRBJ1-2; D perhaps matches TRBD1 (6 bases). The CDR3 is 14 amino acids. The V gene's germline CDR1 is SEHNR and CDR2 FQNEAQ (reference sequence). The V gene lost 0 bases and the J gene lost 7 bases, with 12 bases spanning the gap. The CDR3 loop is CASSLALGASGYTF. CDR3 DNA sequence: TGTGCCAGCAGCTTAGCCCTGGGGGCTAGTGGCTACACCTTC.

J is TRBJ2-7 and V is TRBV4-1; D may be TRBD2 (6 bases). CDR3 size: 16 residues. V dropped 0 bases and J dropped 9 bases, with 21 bases sitting between them. Germline V CDR1 and CDR2: MGHRA, YSYEKL. The CDR3 reads CASSQDWGLGTSGQYF. The CDR3 DNA follows: TGCGCCAGCAGCCAAGATTGGGGTTTGGGGACTTCAGGGCAGTACTTC.

The chain is built from TRBV6-6 and TRBJ1-1; TRBD1 matches 7 bases. The V gene end was trimmed by 5 bases and the J gene end by 5 bases; junction bases not matched to a gene: 20. CDR1 and CDR2 (germline): MNHNY, SVGAGI (reference sequence). This CDR3 spans 18 amino acids. Here the CDR3 reads CASSPRGGSRGQWTEAFF. CDR3 DNA sequence: TGTGCCAGCAGTCCTCGTGGGGGATCAAGGGGGCAATGGACTGAAGCTTTCTTT.

The V call is TRBV24-1, the J call TRBJ1-5; 8 bases align to TRBD1. This CDR3 region has 20 residues. The junction had 16 bases not matched to a gene; V was cut back by 3 bases and J by 1 base. In germline, CDR1 is KGHDR, CDR2 SFDVKD. CDR3 sequence reads: CATSDPPTGVHFGSNQPQHF. Here the CDR3 DNA reads TGTGCCACCAGTGATCCCCCGACAGGGGTTCATTTCGGGAGCAATCAGCCCCAGCATTTT.

The V gene is TRBV29-1, the J gene TRBJ2-2, with TRBD2 as a possible D gene (5 bases). The germline gives CDR1 SQVTM, CDR2 ANQGSEA. Trimming took off 5 bases at V and 2 bases at J, with 9 bases between the two ends. This CDR3 contains 13 residues. CDR3 in amino acids: CSVRRLNTGELFF. Written as DNA, the CDR3 is TGCAGCGTTAGGAGACTAAACACCGGGGAGCTGTTTTTT.

This chain joins TRBV5-1 and TRBJ2-3, with unresolved D. The CDR3 has 12 amino acids. Trimming removed 5 bases at V and 6 bases at J, with 10 bases between. Germline V lookup: CDR1 SGHRS, CDR2 YFSETQ. The CDR3 DNA reads TGCGCCAGCAGAGATACTGAGGATACGCAGTATTTT. Translating gives CASRDTEDTQYF.

The chain combines TRBV4-1 with TRBJ1-2; TRBD1 is a possible D gene (5 bases). The CDR3 is made up of 15 amino acids. Germline CDR1 and CDR2: MGHRA and YSYEKL. The V end lost 4 bases, the J end lost 0 bases, and 12 bases lay between the germline ends. The CDR3 nucleotides are TGCGCCAGCAGCCCCCGACAGTGGTCTAACTATGGCTACACCTTC. Translated: CASSPRQWSNYGYTF.

The V and J genes are TRBV11-3 and TRBJ2-1; tentative D call: TRBD2 (5 bases). The CDR3 covers 15 residues. Germline CDR1 reads SGHNT; CDR2 reads YENEEA. V was clipped by 5 bases and J by 6 bases, with 17 bases between them. CDR3 amino acids: CASSPFRSRGNEQFF. The DNA for the CDR3 is TGTGCCAGCAGCCCCTTCCGAAGTCGGGGCAATGAGCAGTTCTTC. The full variable domain, rest sourced from reference TRBV11-3 and TRBJ2-1, is EAGVVQSPRYKIIEKKQPVAFWCNPISGHNTLYWYLQNLGQGPELLIRYENEEAVDDSQLPKDRFSAERLKGVDSTLKIQPAELGDSAVYLCASSPFRSRGNEQFFGPGTRLTVL.